This TCR beta chain comes out of a study of T cell responses to AZD1222 COVID-19 vaccine. Here immunoSEQ multiplex PCR was the method, and the copy in TCRdb shows in-frame clones only, minus some. Found here are around 150,000 clones, more than 85% of them singletons; the top ten hold roughly 4%. From germline, CDR1 is MNHNS and CDR2 SASEGT. V trimming: 3 bases; J trimming: 6 bases; junction bases outside the gene matches: 4. The CDR3 sequence is 15 residues long. Only a few counts were recorded for this clone. The TCR comes from an adult who received the AZD1222 COVID-19 vaccine. The chain combines TRBV6-1 with TRBJ2-2; 10 nucleotides match TRBD1. The sample here was peripheral blood, taken 28 days after the second AZD1222 dose. CDR3 residues: CASSEGTGVPGELFF. The CDR3 DNA reads as TGTGCCAGCAGTGAGGGGACAGGGGTTCCCGGGGAGCTGTTTTTT.